What follows are 24 T cell receptor beta chains derived from one specimen sequenced in a study of molecular identifiers for immune sequencing clone quantification. Each CDR3 protein is one row after TCRdb ran MiXCR on the PCR reads. The sample consists of over 70,000 distinct CDR3 sequences, around 27% of them appearing once. The specimen sequenced was naive CD8+ T cells from blood, with Jurkat cell RNA spiked in. Subset meaning: FACS-sorted CD8+CD4-CCR7+CD45RA+ naive T cells. The receptors come from a human donor in good health. Some libraries in this study had Jurkat cell RNA spiked in.

The table lists this clonotype with a few counts. The chain has TRBV6-2 or TRBV6-3 and TRBJ1-2; TRBD1 matches 9 bases. The V gene's germline CDR1 is MNHEY and CDR2 SVGEGT. Trimming at V came to 5 bases and at J to 3 bases, leaving 13 bases not matched to a gene. The CDR3 has 17 residues. CDR3 protein: CASSRTGTGSFYYGYTF. For the CDR3, the DNA is TGTGCCAGCAGTAGGACCGGGACAGGGTCCTTCTACTATGGCTACACCTTC.

This clonotype appeared a few times. The CDR3 coding sequence is TGTGCCAGCTCACCACCCTCGGTACAAAAGGGGGGCTACACCTTC. This encodes CASSPPSVQKGGYTF. This chain links TRBV18 with TRBJ1-2; possibly TRBD1 for D (5 bases). Germline values: CDR1 KGHSH, CDR2 LQKENI. The V end was cut by 0 bases, the J end by 8 bases, with 16 bases between. This CDR3 has 15 residues.

The rearrangement links TRBV11-1 to TRBJ2-3; D is unclear. This CDR3 is 15 amino acids long. V lost 4 bases to trimming and J lost 4 bases, with 15 bases between them. CDR1 and CDR2 (germline): SGHAT, FQDESV (reference sequence). CDR3 amino acids: CASSYVQSGADTQYF. The CDR3 DNA sequence: TGTGCCAGCAGCTATGTTCAATCTGGGGCAGATACGCAGTATTTT.

This clonotype was recorded a few times. The chain couples TRBV4-1 to TRBJ2-7, with a weak D call TRBD1 (6 bases). Germline CDR1 reads MGHRA; CDR2 reads YSYEKL. The CDR3 spans 15 residues. V gave up 1 base and J gave up 0 bases, with 10 bases separating them. The chain's CDR3 is CASSQVRTASYEQYF. The CDR3 nucleotides are TGCGCCAGCAGCCAAGTTAGGACAGCCTCCTACGAGCAGTACTTC.

In this sample, this clonotype turned up many times. The chain recombines TRBV4-1 with TRBJ2-7, with TRBD2 matching 8 bases. V trimming: 1 base; J trimming: 7 bases; junction bases outside the gene matches: 6. This CDR3 contains 14 residues. Germline V gene data show CDR1 as MGHRA and CDR2 as YSYEKL. The CDR3 sequence: CASSQVLAGYEQYF. CDR3 coding DNA: TGCGCCAGCAGCCAAGTCCTAGCGGGCTATGAGCAGTACTTC.

Turning to this clonotype: A read error may explain this, as a much larger clone is one base away. The V and J genes are TRBV20-1 and TRBJ2-3, with a tentative D call TRBD1 (5 bases). The CDR3 extends over 12 amino acids. CDR1 and CDR2 (germline): DFQATT, SNEGSKA (reference sequence). This chain's CDR3 is CSARDIGDRQYF. The CDR3 bases are TGCAGTGCTAGGGACATCGGAGATAGGCAGTATTTT.

This clonotype showed up just a few times. V and J are TRBV13 and TRBJ1-3; D is unclear. Between the trimmed V and J ends, which lost 4 bases and 0 bases, there was a span of 7 bases. The germline CDR1 and CDR2 sequences are PRHDT and FYEKMQ (reference sequence). This CDR3 contains 14 residues. CDR3 in amino acids: CASSYGSSGNTIYF. Here the CDR3 DNA reads TGTGCCAGCAGCTACGGAAGCTCTGGAAACACCATATATTTT.

Of note for this clonotype: Relative to the germline gene, one junction end is altered; a read error may explain this. The chain has TRBV5-3 and TRBJ2-3; D tentatively reads TRBD1 or TRBD2 (5 bases each). TRBV5-3 is sorted into the ORF group, with uncertain function. This CDR3 contains 16 residues. CDR3 nucleotides: TGTGCCAGAAGATTGGAGTGGGACGCCTGCACAGATACGCAGTATTTT. Translating gives CARRLEWDACTDTQYF.

This clonotype was recorded at least ten times. This chain connects TRBV19 to TRBJ1-1, with D unresolved. Germline loops: CDR1 LNHDA, CDR2 SQIVND (reference sequence). The CDR3 is 13 amino acids. V lost 6 bases, J lost 4 bases, and 12 bases lay in between. In DNA, the CDR3 is TGTGCCAGTAGGTCGAGGGAGTCCACTGAAGCTTTCTTT. Encoded protein: CASRSRESTEAFF.

This chain joins TRBV3-1 and TRBJ2-7, with a possible D match to TRBD2 (6 bases). Germline values: CDR1 LGHDT, CDR2 YNNKEL (reference sequence). The CDR3 is 13 residues long. The V end was cut by 3 bases, the J end by 0 bases, with 6 bases between. The CDR3 protein is CASSQTSSYEQYF. In nucleotides, the CDR3 is TGTGCCAGCAGCCAGACTAGCTCCTACGAGCAGTACTTC.

The chain links TRBV7-9 to TRBJ2-2; weak D call: TRBD2 (6 bases). This CDR3 contains 17 residues. Trimming removed 4 bases from V and 4 bases from J, with 19 bases in between. The V gene's germline CDR1 is SEHNR and CDR2 FQNEAQ (reference sequence). Here the CDR3 reads CASSSPRGGTVTGELFF. The DNA of the CDR3 is TGTGCCAGCAGCTCCCCTCGTGGAGGGACGGTCACCGGGGAGCTGTTTTTT.

Worth noting for this clonotype: Since a much larger clone is just one base distant, this may be a read error. The chain is built from TRBV5-1 and TRBJ2-7; possibly TRBD1 for D (6 bases). The CDR3 runs 12 residues. Germline lookup yields CDR1 SGHRS and CDR2 YFSETQ. The CDR3 bases are TGCGCCAGCAGTAAAACAGGGTACGGGCAGTACTTC. Encoded protein: CASSKTGYGQYF.

The V and J genes are TRBV19 and TRBJ1-3; D call uncertain. The CDR3 runs 15 residues. From germline, CDR1 is LNHDA and CDR2 SQIVND (reference sequence). V was clipped by 5 bases and J by 0 bases, with 11 bases between them. CDR3 residues: CASSGVPNSGNTIYF. The CDR3 DNA sequence: TGTGCCAGTAGTGGTGTGCCGAACTCTGGAAACACCATATATTTT.

This clonotype was counted ten times or more. The CDR3 loop reads CASSAPTDTQYF. CDR3 nucleotide sequence: TGTGCCAGCAGTGCTCCCACAGATACGCAGTATTTT. This chain joins TRBV27 and TRBJ2-3, with D unresolved. CDR3 length equals 12 residues. Germline CDR1 MNHEY, CDR2 SMNVEV (reference sequence). Trimming stripped 5 bases from V and 2 bases from J, with 5 bases between.

This clonotype has just a few counts. V and J are TRBV4-3 and TRBJ2-1; D not resolved. V was pared by 3 bases and J by 0 bases, with 18 bases between. The CDR3 sequence is 18 residues long. Germline-derived CDR1 and CDR2 are LGHNA and YSLEER. CDR3 protein: CASSQELIISRSYNEQFF. In DNA, the CDR3 is TGCGCCAGCAGCCAGGAACTAATCATAAGCCGCTCCTACAATGAGCAGTTCTTC.

This clonotype appeared many times. This chain joins TRBV27 and TRBJ2-2; D unresolved. V gave up 3 bases and J gave up 1 base, with 6 bases separating them. The length of the CDR3 is 14 residues. The germline V gene has CDR1 MNHEY and CDR2 SMNVEV (reference sequence). The CDR3 nucleotides read TGTGCCAGCAGTTTTTCTTGGAACACCGGGGAGCTGTTTTTT. This sequence encodes CASSFSWNTGELFF.

The rearrangement links TRBV9 to TRBJ2-3; weak D call: TRBD1 (5 bases). Germline V gives CDR1 SGDLS, CDR2 YYNGEE. CDR3 size: 16 residues. V was cut by 0 bases and J by 4 bases, with 15 bases left in between. CDR3 DNA sequence: TGTGCCAGCAGCGTAGCGGAAGGGGAAGTGGCAGATACGCAGTATTTT. Amino acids: CASSVAEGEVADTQYF.

This clonotype was seen repeatedly, ten times or more. The rearrangement uses TRBV6-5 and TRBJ2-3; D possibly matches TRBD1 or TRBD2 (5 bases each). The CDR3 has 12 residues. Germline V lookup: CDR1 MNHEY, CDR2 SVGAGI. V lost 6 bases to trimming and J lost 6 bases, with 10 bases between them. The CDR3 sequence is CASSHGADTQYF. CDR3 DNA sequence: TGTGCCAGCAGCCACGGGGCGGATACGCAGTATTTT.

As concerns this clonotype: Being one base from a much bigger clone, this may be a read error. The chain employs TRBV20-1 and TRBJ2-2; 15 bases match TRBD2. Germline V CDR1 and CDR2: DFQATT, SNEGSKA (reference sequence). V gave up 7 bases and J gave up 8 bases; unmatched junction bases: 8. There are 15 residues in the CDR3. The CDR3 DNA sequence: TGCAGTGTTCGGACTAGCGGGAGGGCCCTAGGGGAGCTGTTTTTT. This codes for CSVRTSGRALGELFF.

V and J are TRBV7-2 and TRBJ2-7; 9 bases map to TRBD1. The germline gives CDR1 SGHTA, CDR2 FQGNSA. Germline trimming cut 3 bases from V and 5 bases from J; bases unmatched to any gene: 5. The length of the CDR3 is 14 residues. CDR3 nucleotide sequence: TGTGCCAGCAGCTTGGGACAGGGTAGCGACGAGCAGTACTTC. It yields the protein CASSLGQGSDEQYF.

This clonotype was recorded at least ten times. As DNA, the CDR3 is TGTGCCAGCAGCCCCGGACCGGATAATCAGCCCCAGCATTTT. Translating gives CASSPGPDNQPQHF. The J gene is TRBJ1-5, the V gene TRBV6-5; D is uncertain. Germline lookup yields CDR1 MNHEY and CDR2 SVGAGI. V lost 6 bases and J lost 4, with 13 bases in between. The CDR3 has 14 residues.

This chain uses TRBV27 with TRBJ2-7; D remains ambiguous. The length of the CDR3 is 13 residues. Looked up from germline, CDR1 is MNHEY and CDR2 is SMNVEV (reference sequence). Trimming removed 4 bases at V and 3 bases at J, with 10 bases between. The CDR3 coding sequence is TGTGCCAGCAGTTCCCGCCCCGTCTACGAGCAGTACTTC. Translation: CASSSRPVYEQYF.

This clonotype appeared many times. The rearrangement links TRBV29-1 to TRBJ1-2; D is undetermined. Trimming cost V 4 bases and J 5 bases, with 11 bases left between them. CDR3 length: 12 residues. Germline V CDR1 and CDR2: SQVTM, ANQGSEA. This CDR3 is CSVVKTDYGYTF. CDR3 DNA: TGCAGCGTTGTAAAGACTGATTATGGCTACACCTTC.

This clonotype was recorded at least ten times. For the CDR3, the DNA is TGTGCCAGCAGTTCCGGGATCAACTCCTACGAGCAGTACTTC. Translating it yields CASSSGINSYEQYF. The chain joins TRBV12-3 or TRBV12-4 to TRBJ2-7; possible D gene TRBD2, 5 bases. Trimming cost V 4 bases and J 0 bases, with 10 bases left between them. This CDR3 has 14 residues.